The 29 T cell receptor beta chains below come from one sample, sequenced in a study of somatic mutations in cytotoxic T cells in rheumatoid arthritis. Data came from immunoSEQ multiplex PCR; TCRdb stores just in-frame clones and leaves some out. The sample holds 4,000 to 5,000 clones; roughly 77% are singletons and the top ten take roughly 29%. What was sequenced was CD8+ T cells sorted from blood. The receptors here all came from a woman in her sixties with rheumatoid arthritis.

The chain carries TRBV5-6 and TRBJ1-1; D ambiguous. CDR1 is SGHDT and CDR2 is YYEEEE in the germline V gene. Trimming pared 7 bases from V and 0 bases from J, leaving 13 bases between. This CDR3 is 14 amino acids long. This chain's CDR3 is CASCRSAVNTEAFF. The CDR3 DNA sequence: TGTGCCAGCTGCAGGTCGGCCGTGAACACTGAAGCTTTCTTT.

CDR3 sequence (DNA): TGTGCCAGCAGTTGGGACAGGGGGCGCGGAGATACGCAGTATTTT. Protein: CASSWDRGRGDTQYF. The chain combines TRBV27 with TRBJ2-3, with TRBD1 matching 12 bases. The germline V gene encodes CDR1 MNHEY and CDR2 SMNVEV (reference sequence). The CDR3 totals 15 residues. Losses at the gene ends were 4 bases for V and 5 bases for J; bases not matched to a gene: 4.

This rearrangement joins TRBV6-6 to TRBJ2-2; possibly TRBD1 for D (6 bases). Germline CDR1 MNHNY, CDR2 SVGAGI (reference sequence). The CDR3 has 16 amino acids. V gave up 4 bases and J gave up 0 bases, with 12 bases separating them. This CDR3 is CASSLADSTNTGELFF. CDR3 in DNA: TGTGCCAGCAGTTTGGCGGACAGCACGAACACCGGGGAGCTGTTTTTT.

The J gene is TRBJ2-1, the V gene TRBV6-4; 10 bases line up with TRBD2. Germline V gene sequence: CDR1 MRHNA, CDR2 SNTAGT. This CDR3 has 15 amino acids. Unmatched junction bases numbered 7, after V lost 4 bases and J lost 7 bases. The CDR3 loop reads CASSAVSGGLNEQFF. In DNA, the CDR3 is TGTGCCAGCAGTGCAGTTAGCGGGGGGTTAAATGAGCAGTTCTTC.

The rearrangement joins TRBV5-5 to TRBJ2-2, with 10 bases fitting TRBD1. The CDR3 contains 15 residues. Germline V lookup: CDR1 SGHKS, CDR2 YYEKEE (reference sequence). V dropped 3 bases and J dropped 6; count of bases not matched to a gene: 5. The CDR3 DNA follows: TGTGCCAGCAGCTGGGACAGGGGAATAGCCGGGGAGCTGTTTTTT. Its translation is CASSWDRGIAGELFF.

V gene TRBV7-2 combines with J gene TRBJ2-7; 10 nucleotides line up with TRBD2. V lost 0 bases, J lost 3 bases, and 2 bases stayed unmatched. Germline values: CDR1 SGHTA, CDR2 FQGNSA. This CDR3 is built from 15 residues. The CDR3 DNA reads TGTGCCAGCAGCTTAGCGAGGACTAGCGGCTACGAGCAGTACGTC. Translation: CASSLARTSGYEQYV.

This clone was counted once. A read error may account for a junction end that differs from germline. Other DNA variants within this sample encode the same CDR3. The J gene is TRBJ2-3, the V gene TRBV5-1; 7 bases are a match to TRBD2. This CDR3 comprises 15 residues. Germline V gives CDR1 SGHRS, CDR2 YFSETQ. CDR3: CASSSLRGEADTQYF. In DNA form, the CDR3 reads TGCGCTAGCAGCTCCCTTCGGGGGGAGGCAGATACGCAGTATTTT.

The rearrangement joins TRBV6-5 to TRBJ2-5, with TRBD1 matching 7 bases. Germline V gene data show CDR1 as MNHEY and CDR2 as SVGAGI. The CDR3 loop spans 13 amino acids. Trimming removed 7 bases from V and 2 bases from J; junction bases left unmatched: 4. The CDR3 DNA reads as TGTGCCAGCACCTTGGGACAGCAAGAGACCCAGTACTTC. It codes for CASTLGQQETQYF.

V gene TRBV7-8 combines with J gene TRBJ2-7; TRBD2 is a possible D gene (6 bases). Germline CDR1 is SGHVS and CDR2 is FQNEAQ. The CDR3 length is 17 residues. Trimming took off 0 bases at V and 1 base at J, with 16 bases between the two ends. CDR3 in amino acids: CASSLAPGPGGSYEQYV. CDR3 nucleotides: TGTGCCAGCAGCTTAGCTCCGGGACCCGGAGGGTCCTACGAGCAGTACGTC.

This chain links TRBV2 with TRBJ1-2; no reliable D call. This CDR3 is built from 15 residues. V was cut by 3 bases and J by 8 bases, with 19 bases left in between. Germline V CDR1 and CDR2: SNHLY, FYNNEI. In DNA, the CDR3 is TGTGCCAGCAGTGACTACGGGATGGCTAAAAACGGCTACACCTTC. Protein product: CASSDYGMAKNGYTF.

This chain connects TRBV28 to TRBJ2-3; 9 nucleotides match TRBD2. This CDR3 has 15 residues. CDR1 and CDR2 (germline): MDHEN, SYDVKM. The trim removed 3 bases at V and 5 bases at J, leaving 6 bases unmatched. This CDR3 reads CASSFDSGGKDTQYF. The CDR3 DNA reads TGTGCCAGCAGTTTTGACAGCGGGGGGAAAGATACGCAGTATTTT.

V and J are TRBV5-1 and TRBJ2-5, with a tentative D call TRBD1 (6 bases). The V end was cut by 3 bases, the J end by 2 bases, with 26 bases between. CDR3 length: 19 residues. Germline V gene lookup returns CDR1 SGHRS and CDR2 YFSETQ. DNA of the CDR3: TGCGCCAGCAGCTCCGGGACATTCACAGGTCAGGTCCTACAAGAGACCCAGTACTTC. This gives the protein CASSSGTFTGQVLQETQYF.

In this sample, this clone turned up a few times. One end of the junction is discordant with germline, which a read error may explain. The chain carries TRBV6-6 and TRBJ1-1; 8 positions match TRBD1. This CDR3 has 14 residues. Per germline, CDR1 MNHNY and CDR2 SVGAGI (reference sequence). The CDR3 DNA is TGTGCCAGCAGTTCGGGGGACAGGTCTTCCGGGGAGCTCTTT. Its protein is CASSSGDRSSGELF.

The chain joins TRBV2 to TRBJ1-1; D unresolved. Germline CDR1 SNHLY, CDR2 FYNNEI. The length of the CDR3 is 15 residues. Between the trimmed V and J ends, which lost 1 base and 3 bases, there was a span of 12 bases. CDR3 region: CASSEGMTTDTEAFF. Here the CDR3 DNA reads TGTGCCAGCAGTGAAGGAATGACTACAGACACTGAAGCTTTCTTT.

This clone was found a few times. This chain uses TRBV6-5 with TRBJ1-1; maybe TRBD1 (6 bases). The CDR3 consists of 13 residues. In germline, CDR1 is MNHEY, CDR2 SVGAGI. Trimming stripped 8 bases from V and 7 bases from J, with 17 bases between. The CDR3 here is CASLGGRTFEAFF. CDR3 nucleotide sequence: TGTGCCAGCCTGGGGGGGCGGACCTTTGAAGCTTTCTTT.

The CDR3: CASGIGQMNTEAFF. In nucleotides, the CDR3 is TGCGCCAGCGGGATTGGACAGATGAACACTGAAGCTTTCTTT. The chain combines TRBV5-1 with TRBJ1-1; D might be TRBD1 (6 bases). V was clipped by 7 bases and J by 0 bases, with 13 bases between them. Per germline, CDR1 SGHRS and CDR2 YFSETQ. CDR3 length equals 14 residues.

J is TRBJ2-5 and V is TRBV5-3; 7 bases fit TRBD1. The J call may be mistaken, given a closer DNA end match to TRBJ2-7. TRBV5-3 carries the ORF label, with uncertain function. This CDR3 comprises 16 residues. The CDR3 loop is CARSSHRGKRAYEQYF. The CDR3, as DNA: TGTGCCAGAAGCTCCCACAGGGGAAAGAGGGCCTACGAGCAGTACTTC.

V and J are TRBV28 and TRBJ2-5; TRBD2 matches at 13 bases. The CDR3 totals 15 residues. Germline V gene lookup returns CDR1 MDHEN and CDR2 SYDVKM. Unmatched junction bases numbered 5, after V lost 8 bases and J lost 2 bases. CDR3 sequence: CASHETSGGQETQYF. The CDR3 DNA follows: TGTGCCAGCCATGAGACTAGCGGGGGGCAAGAGACCCAGTACTTC.

In regard to this clone: A far larger clone lies a single base away; this is likely a read error. The genes are TRBV28 and TRBJ1-1, with D hard to call. The J call could be wrong; TRBJ2-2 is a better fit for the DNA end. The length of the CDR3 is 13 residues. Germline V CDR1 and CDR2: MDHEN, SYDVKM. CDR3 coding DNA: TGTGCCAGCAGTTACATGGGCACCGGGGAGCTGTTTTTT. Its translation is CASSYMGTGELFF.

The J gene is TRBJ2-1, the V gene TRBV7-9, with a possible D match to TRBD2 (7 bases). The ends were cut back, 1 base at V and 6 bases at J, with 19 bases in the middle. From germline, CDR1 is SEHNR and CDR2 FQNEAQ (reference sequence). The CDR3 runs 17 residues. The CDR3 spells CASSLEVWGGAINEQFF. CDR3 nucleotides: TGTGCCAGCAGCTTAGAAGTTTGGGGGGGGGCGATCAATGAGCAGTTCTTC. The full variable domain, its missing parts supplied by reference TRBV7-9 and TRBJ2-1, is DTGVSQNPRHKITKRGQNVTFRCDPISEHNRLYWYRQTLGQGPEFLTYFQNEAQLEKSRLLSDRFSAERPKGSFSTLEIQRTEQGDSAMYLCASSLEVWGGAINEQFFGPGTRLTVL.

V is TRBV11-2 and J is TRBJ2-7; D is unresolved. Deletions cut 1 base from V and 2 bases from J, with 6 bases between. The CDR3 covers 13 residues. Germline V gene sequence: CDR1 SGHAT, CDR2 FQNNGV. Here the CDR3 reads CASSLGLTYEQYF. The CDR3 coding sequence is TGTGCCAGCAGCTTAGGACTTACCTACGAGCAGTACTTC.

This chain joins TRBV15 and TRBJ2-4; D possibly corresponds to TRBD1 (6 bases). The CDR3 covers 13 residues. Trimming took off 6 bases at V and 6 bases at J, with 12 bases between the two ends. CDR1 and CDR2 (germline): LNHNV, YYDKDF (reference sequence). CDR3 protein: CATRPRGGNIQYF. DNA of the CDR3: TGTGCCACCAGGCCACGAGGGGGAAACATTCAGTACTTC. Based on the CDR3 plus reference TRBV15 and TRBJ2-4, the full variable domain is DAMVIQNPRYQVTQFGKPVTLSCSQTLNHNVMYWYQQKSSQAPKLLFHYYDKDFNNEADTPDNFQSRRPNTSFCFLDIRSPGLGDTAMYLCATRPRGGNIQYFGAGTRLSVL.

This chain connects TRBV6-6 to TRBJ1-5; perhaps TRBD1 as D (5 bases). The germline CDR1 and CDR2 sequences are MNHNY and SVGAGI (reference sequence). The CDR3 extends over 15 amino acids. Trimming stripped 7 bases from V and 2 bases from J, with 15 bases between. For the CDR3, the DNA is TGTGCCAGCAACGGTCCGGGGGAGCGCAATCAGCCCCAGCATTTT. Translating gives CASNGPGERNQPQHF.

V usage is TRBV7-8 and J usage is TRBJ1-5; a possible D gene is TRBD1 (6 bases). V was shortened by 3 bases and J by 0 bases, with 15 bases between the two germline ends. From germline, CDR1 is SGHVS and CDR2 FQNEAQ. The CDR3 sequence is 17 residues long. This CDR3 reads CASSLLGGDGSNQPQHF. CDR3 nucleotides: TGTGCCAGCAGCTTGTTAGGGGGGGACGGTAGCAATCAGCCCCAGCATTTT.

The rearrangement uses TRBV5-1 and TRBJ2-2; D not resolved. With 0 bases removed from V and 6 bases from J, the gap between germline ends came to 9 bases. The CDR3 contains 14 residues. Germline V gives CDR1 SGHRS, CDR2 YFSETQ. CDR3 DNA sequence: TGCGCCAGCAGCTTGGGGTTTTCGGCCGGGGAGCTGTTTTTT. The encoded protein is CASSLGFSAGELFF.

This chain joins TRBV28 and TRBJ1-6; no clear D. The CDR3 is 14 amino acids. V dropped 6 bases and J dropped 3 bases, with 9 bases sitting between them. Germline CDR1 MDHEN, CDR2 SYDVKM. The CDR3 DNA sequence: TGTGCCAGCAGGGACTCCTTCTATAATTCACCCCTCCACTTT. Translated, it gives CASRDSFYNSPLHF.

V usage is TRBV28 and J usage is TRBJ1-4; D not certain. V lost 2 bases and J 5 bases, leaving 9 bases between the germline ends. The CDR3 loop spans 14 amino acids. The V gene's germline CDR1 is MDHEN and CDR2 SYDVKM. The CDR3 sequence: CASSLLDGNEKLFF. In DNA, the CDR3 is TGTGCCAGCAGTTTACTTGACGGGAATGAAAAACTGTTTTTT.

This chain uses TRBV5-5 with TRBJ2-1, with a tentative D call TRBD1 (6 bases). The CDR3 covers 15 residues. Germline V gene sequence: CDR1 SGHKS, CDR2 YYEKEE (reference sequence). V was shortened by 4 bases and J by 3 bases, with 14 bases between the two germline ends. CDR3 sequence reads: CASSTPGDYYNEQFF. The CDR3 region has the DNA TGTGCCAGCAGCACCCCAGGGGATTACTACAATGAGCAGTTCTTC.

The V and J genes are TRBV7-8 and TRBJ2-7, with 7 bases aligning to TRBD2. Germline assignment: CDR1 SGHVS and CDR2 FQNEAQ. The CDR3 has 13 amino acids. With 6 bases clipped from V and 5 bases from J, the junction kept 7 bases outside the gene matches. CDR3 nucleotides: TGTGCCAGCAGTCCCCCTCGGGGGGACGAGCAGTACTTC. It is translated as CASSPPRGDEQYF.